This T cell receptor beta chain was retrieved from a study of identical twins. Study-wide results and limits: Among beta out-of-frame sequences, excess sharing between twins appeared weaker.

This clonotype was counted once. Its cognate antigen is unknown. CDR3 length: 14 amino acids. Germline-derived CDR1 and CDR2 are DFQATT and SNEGSKA (reference sequence). Trimming removed 0 bases from V and 7 bases from J, with 16 bases in between. The cDNA had a unique molecular identifier and a template-switch universal primer site. TCRdb independently ran MiXCR on the 5' RACE reads; one entry per CDR3 protein. Of some 500,000 distinct CDR3 sequences in the sample, approximately 9.6% were seen once. These same data were also listed under a study on yellow fever vaccine responses in identical twins.

Source material: PBMCs. The chain recombines TRBV20-1 with TRBJ2-7; D remains ambiguous. The sequence was obtained from a woman under 30 in good health. CDR3 nucleotide sequence: TGCAGTGCTAGAGATCAGTACGGGCCCTCTGAGCAGTACTTC. Its translation: CSARDQYGPSEQYF.